The T cell receptor (beta chain) described here comes from a study of pediatric ulcerative colitis. Worth noting for this clone: Its antigen is not identified.

Rectal tissue came from one to two pinch biopsies taken at colonoscopy. Findings and limits, study-wide: Blood samples from a couple of patients yielded substantially fewer templates and were excluded from blood-rectal overlap analysis. Total lymphocyte DNA, not sorted subsets, was the template. Acute severe colitis showed lower rectal diversity from clonal expansions.

Produced via immunoSEQ multiplex PCR; TCRdb's table is partial and in-frame only. The data contain about 36,000 clones, around 73% of them singletons. Unmatched junction bases numbered 3, after V lost 0 bases and J lost 2 bases. This CDR3 is 15 amino acids long. Germline CDR1 is ENHRY and CDR2 is SYGVKD. The chain uses TRBV10-3 and TRBJ2-7; the match to TRBD1 covers 8 bases. This clonotype was obtained from a boy younger than 18 with moderate ulcerative colitis. The sample consisted of gut tissue. The CDR3 here is CAISESRTGPYEQYF. The CDR3 coding sequence is TGTGCCATCAGTGAGTCCCGGACAGGGCCCTACGAGCAGTACTTC.